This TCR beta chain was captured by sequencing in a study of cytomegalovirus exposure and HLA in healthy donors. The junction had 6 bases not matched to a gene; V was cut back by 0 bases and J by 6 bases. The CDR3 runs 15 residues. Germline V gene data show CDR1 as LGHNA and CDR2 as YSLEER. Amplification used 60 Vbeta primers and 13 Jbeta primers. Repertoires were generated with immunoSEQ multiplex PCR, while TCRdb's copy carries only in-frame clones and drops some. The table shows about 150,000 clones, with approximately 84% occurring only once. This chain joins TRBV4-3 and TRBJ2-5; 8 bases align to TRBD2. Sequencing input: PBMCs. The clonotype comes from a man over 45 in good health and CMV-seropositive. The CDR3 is CASSQEPGRAKTQYF. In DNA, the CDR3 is TGCGCCAGCAGCCAAGAACCCGGGAGGGCCAAGACCCAGTACTTC.